A single TCR beta chain is shown here with its context. The antigen is unknown. The source of the sample is a study of Graves' ophthalmopathy and Graves' hyperthyroidism. Overall study results and limits: Blood also held most thyroid clonotypes expanded above 0.001 frequency.

The TCR beta CDR3 regions underwent amplification from RNA transcripts. A first-round RT-PCR used HTBI primers, followed by a second-round multiplex PCR. TCRdb analysed the multiplex PCR reads with MiXCR anew, one entry per CDR3 protein. The sample has around 660,000 distinct CDR3 sequences; approximately 39% are singletons. The CDR3 extends over 13 amino acids. Germline loops: CDR1 MGHDK, CDR2 SYGVNS. The receptor comes from an adult man with Graves' ophthalmopathy. Sequencing was performed on peripheral blood. This chain links TRBV25-1 with TRBJ1-3, with D perhaps matching TRBD1 (5 bases). The CDR3 DNA reads TGTGCTAGAGAGTTAGGGGCTGGAAACACCATATATTTT. Amino acid sequence: CARELGAGNTIYF.